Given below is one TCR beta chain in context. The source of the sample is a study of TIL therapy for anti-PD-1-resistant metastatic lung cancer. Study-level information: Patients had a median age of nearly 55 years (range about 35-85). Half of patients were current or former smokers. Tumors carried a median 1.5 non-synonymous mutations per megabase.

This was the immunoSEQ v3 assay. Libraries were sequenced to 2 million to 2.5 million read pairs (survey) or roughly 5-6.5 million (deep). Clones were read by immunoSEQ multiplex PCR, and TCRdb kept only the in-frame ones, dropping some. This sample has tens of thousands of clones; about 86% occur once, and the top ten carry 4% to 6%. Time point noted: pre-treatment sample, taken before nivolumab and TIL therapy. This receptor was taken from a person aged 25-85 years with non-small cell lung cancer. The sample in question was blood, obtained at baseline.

This CDR3 reads CASSPSGRANEQYF. CDR3 nucleotides: TGTGCCAGCTCACCTAGCGGGAGGGCCAACGAGCAGTACTTC. The rearrangement uses TRBV18 and TRBJ2-7; 11 bases align to TRBD2. Germline V lookup: CDR1 KGHSH, CDR2 LQKENI. The CDR3 is 14 residues long. Trimming took 3 bases from V and 5 from J; bases not matched to a gene: 3.